Listed here are 18 T cell receptor beta chains from one sample, sequenced in a study of T cell changes during pregnancy in multiple sclerosis. The data were produced by immunoSEQ multiplex PCR, yet TCRdb's version contains in-frame clones alone and is incomplete. Of approximately 61,000 clones in the sample, approximately 88% are singletons; the top ten hold approximately 1.6%. The sequencing used peripheral blood, collected in the first trimester of pregnancy. The receptors shown here come from a female donor with multiple sclerosis, enrolled in a pregnancy study.

The rearrangement joins TRBV19 to TRBJ2-7; 11 bases map to TRBD2. The CDR3 loop spans 16 amino acids. Germline V gene sequence: CDR1 LNHDA, CDR2 SQIVND (reference sequence). V gave up 0 bases and J gave up 3 bases; unmatched junction bases: 4. CDR3 loop: CASSIEPLAGVYEQYF. The CDR3 DNA reads as TGTGCCAGTAGTATAGAACCACTAGCGGGAGTCTACGAGCAGTACTTC.

V is TRBV7-2 and J is TRBJ1-2, with D tentatively TRBD1 (5 bases). V gave up 5 bases and J gave up 1 base, with 11 bases separating them. The germline V gene has CDR1 SGHTA and CDR2 FQGNSA. This CDR3 has 14 amino acids. Written as DNA, the CDR3 is TGTGCCAGCAGCCAGGACAAGATTAACTATGGCTACACCTTC. Its translation is CASSQDKINYGYTF.

The V gene is TRBV10-3, the J gene TRBJ2-7; 7 nucleotides agree with TRBD1. CDR1 and CDR2 from the germline V gene are ENHRY and SYGVKD. V dropped 3 bases and J dropped 5; count of bases not matched to a gene: 1. The CDR3 is 12 amino acids. DNA for the CDR3: TGTGCCATCAGTGACGACAGGGACGAGCAGTACTTC. This sequence encodes CAISDDRDEQYF.

This chain uses TRBV11-2 with TRBJ2-4, with D possibly TRBD1 on 6 matching bases. This CDR3 region has 17 residues. Deletions cut 3 bases from V and 0 bases from J, with 15 bases between. The germline V gene has CDR1 SGHAT and CDR2 FQNNGV. Here the CDR3 reads CASSLFSGDRAKNIQYF. The CDR3 DNA is TGTGCCAGCAGCTTGTTCTCAGGGGATAGAGCCAAAAACATTCAGTACTTC.

The count of this clone is one. The rearrangement uses TRBV10-3 and TRBJ2-7, with unresolved D. The CDR3 contains 11 residues. The ends were cut back, 4 bases at V and 3 bases at J, with 4 bases in the middle. The germline V gene encodes CDR1 ENHRY and CDR2 SYGVKD. In DNA form, the CDR3 reads TGTGCCATCAGTGCCGGCTACGAGCAGTACTTC. As protein: CAISAGYEQYF.

This clone was seen a few times. The chain carries TRBV19 and TRBJ2-7, with D tentatively TRBD2 (5 bases). The CDR3 is made up of 12 amino acids. Trimming took off 5 bases at V and 4 bases at J, with 9 bases between the two ends. Per germline, CDR1 LNHDA and CDR2 SQIVND (reference sequence). CDR3 DNA sequence: TGTGCCAGTAGTCGAAGCGGATACGAGCAGTACTTC. Protein: CASSRSGYEQYF. The whole variable domain, filled in from reference TRBV19 and TRBJ2-7, reads DGGITQSPKYLFRKEGQNVTLSCEQNLNHDAMYWYRQDPGQGLRLIYYSQIVNDFQKGDIAEGYSVSREKKESFPLTVTSAQKNPTAFYLCASSRSGYEQYFGPGTRLTVT.

The chain employs TRBV5-1 and TRBJ1-4; D uncertain. Germline V gene data show CDR1 as SGHRS and CDR2 as YFSETQ. The CDR3 sequence is 14 residues long. Trimming left V 4 bases short and J 8 bases short, with 15 bases between. CDR3 residues: CASSPLGGWEKLFF. The CDR3 region has the DNA TGCGCCAGCAGCCCCCTTGGAGGTTGGGAAAAACTGTTTTTT.

The gene calls are TRBV19 and TRBJ1-2, with D tentatively TRBD1 (5 bases). Germline V gives CDR1 LNHDA, CDR2 SQIVND (reference sequence). The CDR3 loop spans 15 amino acids. V was pared by 5 bases and J by 4 bases, with 17 bases between. The CDR3 loop reads CASSWGAQGGYGYTF. The CDR3, as DNA: TGTGCCAGTAGTTGGGGTGCGCAGGGAGGCTATGGCTACACCTTC.

The genes are TRBV28 and TRBJ2-1; no firm D call. V was shortened by 5 bases and J by 0 bases, with 17 bases between the two germline ends. Germline V lookup: CDR1 MDHEN, CDR2 SYDVKM. This CDR3 contains 17 residues. The chain's CDR3 is CASSTLIGVNSYNEQFF. For the CDR3, the DNA is TGTGCCAGCAGTACCCTGATAGGAGTAAACTCCTACAATGAGCAGTTCTTC.

V gene TRBV7-9 combines with J gene TRBJ2-5, with D maybe TRBD1 (5 bases). The germline CDR1 and CDR2 sequences are SEHNR and FQNEAQ (reference sequence). CDR3 length: 13 amino acids. V lost 4 bases and J lost 7, with 13 bases in between. In DNA, the CDR3 is TGTGCCAGCAGCTCGCAGGGATCTGTGACCCAGTACTTC. Its protein product is CASSSQGSVTQYF.

CDR3 residues: CASESPSGSYEQYF. CDR3 DNA sequence: TGTGCCAGCGAAAGCCCTAGCGGGAGCTACGAGCAGTACTTC. The chain combines TRBV7-9 with TRBJ2-7, with TRBD2 identical over 10 bases. The length of the CDR3 is 14 residues. Germline-derived CDR1 and CDR2 are SEHNR and FQNEAQ (reference sequence). Losses at the gene ends were 8 bases for V and 3 bases for J; bases not matched to a gene: 7.

The chain recombines TRBV7-2 with TRBJ2-1, with 9 bases that match TRBD1. Germline V gene sequence: CDR1 SGHTA, CDR2 FQGNSA. Trimming cost V 0 bases and J 9 bases; bases outside gene matches: 9. The CDR3 is made up of 16 amino acids. For the CDR3, the DNA is TGTGCCAGCAGCTTAGCCCCGTGGGACAGGGACGGTGAGCAGTTCTTC. Translated, it gives CASSLAPWDRDGEQFF.

The gene calls are TRBV10-2 and TRBJ2-7; D is perhaps TRBD1 (5 bases). The CDR3 has 14 residues. Germline loops: CDR1 WSHSY, CDR2 SAAADI. Trimming removed 5 bases from V and 3 bases from J, with 14 bases in between. CDR3 nucleotide sequence: TGCGCCAGCAGTCACGACAGTGGAGACTACGAGCAGTACTTC. This encodes CASSHDSGDYEQYF.

Worth noting for this clone: Other DNA sequences in this specimen translate into the identical CDR3. V is TRBV7-2 and J is TRBJ2-3; D call uncertain. The V end lost 4 bases, the J end lost 4 bases, and 6 bases lay between the germline ends. Germline loops: CDR1 SGHTA, CDR2 FQGNSA. The CDR3 extends over 12 amino acids. In DNA, the CDR3 is TGTGCCAGCAGCTCCTCAGCAGATACGCAGTATTTT. This translates into CASSSSADTQYF.

The chain links TRBV6-1 to TRBJ1-3, with no clear D. V lost 3 bases, J lost 0 bases, and 9 bases lay in between. CDR1 MNHNS and CDR2 SASEGT come from the germline V gene. CDR3 size: 15 residues. The CDR3, as DNA: TGTGCCAGCAGTGACCCCTACGGCTCTGGAAACACCATATATTTT. This codes for CASSDPYGSGNTIYF.

The chain recombines TRBV4-2 with TRBJ2-3; 7 nucleotides line up with TRBD2. This CDR3 has 17 amino acids. V lost 4 bases and J lost 5; bases outside the gene matches: 15. Germline values: CDR1 LGHNA, CDR2 YNFKEQ. CDR3 protein: CASSRSSGREFRDTQYF. The DNA of the CDR3 is TGTGCCAGCAGCCGCTCATCGGGGAGGGAGTTTCGAGATACGCAGTATTTT.

The chain has TRBV28 and TRBJ1-4, with D hard to call. In germline, CDR1 is MDHEN, CDR2 SYDVKM. The CDR3 runs to 15 residues. V was trimmed by 1 base and J by 8 bases, leaving 14 bases between them. CDR3: CASSLSGTSREKLFF. The CDR3, as DNA: TGTGCCAGCAGTTTATCAGGCACCAGCAGGGAAAAACTGTTTTTT.

The rearrangement joins TRBV9 to TRBJ2-1; 11 positions agree with TRBD2. Per the germline V gene, CDR1 is SGDLS and CDR2 is YYNGEE. J lost 9 bases, V lost 4 bases, and 15 bases had no gene match. CDR3 size: 17 residues. The chain's CDR3 is CASSPSSILAGAGEQFF. The CDR3 nucleotides read TGTGCCAGCAGCCCCTCGTCAATACTAGCGGGAGCGGGTGAGCAGTTCTTC.